The T cell receptor beta chain under discussion was sequenced for a study of blood T cell repertoires in COVID-19. Overall study context: The origin of the acute and convalescent COVID-19 samples was the United States, Italy and Spain.

Original processing notes: Amplification from reference gene primers served as the basis for estimated nucleated cell counts. Measured with immunoSEQ multiplex PCR; TCRdb has only the in-frame clones, and not every one. The DNA gave D and trimming, while V, J and clone size come from that table. The data show just under 350,000 clones, around nine tenths seen once. This clonotype originated in a woman aged 70-85 years with COVID-19, enrolled during active disease. The sequenced sample was peripheral blood.

This chain's CDR3 is CASTRTGGNEQYF. DNA of the CDR3: TGTGCCAGCACCAGGACAGGGGGTAACGAGCAGTACTTC. The V call is TRBV2, the J call TRBJ2-7; 10 bases agree with TRBD1. V was clipped by 7 bases and J by 5 bases; unmatched bases: 5. Per germline, CDR1 SNHLY and CDR2 FYNNEI. The CDR3 length is 13 residues.